This TCR beta chain was documented in a study of blood T cells in healthy people across ages. For the second PCR, which ran for roughly 6 to 12 cycles, a sample-barcoded 5' primer and a J-beta primer mix were used. Each CDR3 protein gets one entry after TCRdb re-called the 5' RACE reads with MiXCR. Among roughly 1.4 million distinct CDR3 sequences listed, approximately 59% were seen once. J gave up 1 base and V 3 bases, and 5 bases lay outside the gene matches. Germline CDR1 MGHRA, CDR2 YSYEKL. The CDR3 has 18 residues. This clonotype was seen a handful of times. Its matching antigen is unknown. Study-wide results and caveats: Naive T cell percentage strongly correlated with TCR beta diversity. It was not known whether donors were CMV positive (a possible confounder of expanded clonotype changes).

The clonotype originates from a man aged 18 to 29 in good health. The sequenced sample was blood. The V and J genes are TRBV4-1 and TRBJ2-1; TRBD2 aligns across 14 bases. Here the CDR3 reads CASSQGLAGVTSYNEQFF. The CDR3 nucleotides are TGCGCCAGCAGCCAGGGACTAGCGGGGGTTACTTCCTACAATGAGCAGTTCTTC.